This TCR beta chain came from a study of blood T cell repertoires in COVID-19. As for the study in general: Samples taken during acute and convalescent COVID-19 were collected in the United States, Italy and Spain. From T cells, B-cell-depleted T cells, or PBMCs came the material, which was cDNA or gDNA.

The CDR3 has 15 amino acids. V was clipped by 0 bases and J by 0 bases, with 8 bases between them. CDR1 and CDR2 (germline): LGHDT, YNNKEL (reference sequence). Authors' methods: Reference gene primer amplification gave estimated nucleated cell counts. Clones were read by immunoSEQ multiplex PCR, and TCRdb kept only the in-frame ones, dropping some. The V and J calls and the clone size are those of that table, but D and trimming were determined from the DNA. The data hold some 95,000 clones, with around nine tenths observed a single time. The source of this sequence is a man older than 75 with active or convalescent COVID-19. The sequenced sample consisted of peripheral blood. The V gene is TRBV3-1 (or the pseudogene TRBV3-2), the J gene TRBJ1-1; D remains unclear. CDR3 nucleotide sequence: TGTGCCAGCAGCCAAGACCAAGAGATGAACACTGAAGCTTTCTTT. Protein sequence: CASSQDQEMNTEAFF.